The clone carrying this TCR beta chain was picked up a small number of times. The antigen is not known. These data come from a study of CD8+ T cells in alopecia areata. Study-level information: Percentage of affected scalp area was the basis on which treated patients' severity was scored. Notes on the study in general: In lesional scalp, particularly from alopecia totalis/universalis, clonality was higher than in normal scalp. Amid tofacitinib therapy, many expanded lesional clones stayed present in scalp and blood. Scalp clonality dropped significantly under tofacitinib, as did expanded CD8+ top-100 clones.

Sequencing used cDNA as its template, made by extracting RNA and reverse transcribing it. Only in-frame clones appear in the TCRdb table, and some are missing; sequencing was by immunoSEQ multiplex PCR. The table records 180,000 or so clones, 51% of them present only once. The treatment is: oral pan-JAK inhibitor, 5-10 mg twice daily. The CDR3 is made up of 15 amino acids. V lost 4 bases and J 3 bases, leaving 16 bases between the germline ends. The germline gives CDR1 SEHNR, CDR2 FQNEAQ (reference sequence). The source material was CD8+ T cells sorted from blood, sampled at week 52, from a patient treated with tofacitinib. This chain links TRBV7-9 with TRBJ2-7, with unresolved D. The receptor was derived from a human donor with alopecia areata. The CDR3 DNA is TGTGCCAGCAGCTCCGAGGATGGGCCGGGCTACGAGCAGTACTTC. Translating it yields CASSSEDGPGYEQYF.